This T cell receptor (beta chain) was identified in a study of blood T cell repertoires in COVID-19. Profiled with immunoSEQ multiplex PCR; TCRdb holds only in-frame clones, not every one. Of roughly 20,000 clones listed, about 86% are singletons. CDR3 length: 16 amino acids. Germline trimming cut 2 bases from V and 4 bases from J; bases unmatched to any gene: 8. The germline V gene has CDR1 LGHNA and CDR2 YNFKEQ. The clonotype was recovered from a human donor in a cohort sampled during active COVID-19. The rearrangement uses TRBV4-2 and TRBJ1-2, with TRBD1 matching over 9 bases. The sequencing sample was made of peripheral blood. The CDR3 region has the DNA TGTGCCAGCAGCCAACCGGGAGGGACAGGGCTCTATGGCTACACCTTC. This codes for CASSQPGGTGLYGYTF.